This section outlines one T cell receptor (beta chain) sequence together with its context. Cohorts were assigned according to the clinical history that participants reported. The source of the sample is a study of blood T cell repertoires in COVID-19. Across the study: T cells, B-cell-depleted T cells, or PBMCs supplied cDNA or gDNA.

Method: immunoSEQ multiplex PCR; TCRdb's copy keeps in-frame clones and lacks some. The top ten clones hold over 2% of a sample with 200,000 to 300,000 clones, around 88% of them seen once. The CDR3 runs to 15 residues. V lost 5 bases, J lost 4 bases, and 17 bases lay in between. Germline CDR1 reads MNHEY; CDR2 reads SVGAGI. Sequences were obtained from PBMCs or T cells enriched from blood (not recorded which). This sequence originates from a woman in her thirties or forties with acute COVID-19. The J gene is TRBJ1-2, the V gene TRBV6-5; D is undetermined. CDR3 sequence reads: CASSTRSVTIYGYTF. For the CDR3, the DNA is TGTGCCAGCAGTACGAGGTCTGTTACGATCTATGGCTACACCTTC.